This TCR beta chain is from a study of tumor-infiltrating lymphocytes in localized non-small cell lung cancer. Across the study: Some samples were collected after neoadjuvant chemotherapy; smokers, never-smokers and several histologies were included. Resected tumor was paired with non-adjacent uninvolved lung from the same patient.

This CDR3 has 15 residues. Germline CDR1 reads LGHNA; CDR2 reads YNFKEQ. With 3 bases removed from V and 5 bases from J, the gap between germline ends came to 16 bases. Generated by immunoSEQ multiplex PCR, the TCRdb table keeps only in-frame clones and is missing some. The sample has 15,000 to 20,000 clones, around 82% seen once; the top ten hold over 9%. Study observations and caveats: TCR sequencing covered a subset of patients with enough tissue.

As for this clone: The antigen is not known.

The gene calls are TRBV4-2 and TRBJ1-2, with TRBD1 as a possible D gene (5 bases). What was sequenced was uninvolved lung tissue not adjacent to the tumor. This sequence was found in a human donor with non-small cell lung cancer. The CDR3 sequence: CASSHSGVGVYGYTF. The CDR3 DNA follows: TGTGCCAGCAGCCATTCGGGGGTGGGGGTTTATGGCTACACCTTC.